This TCR beta chain was identified during a study of cytomegalovirus exposure and HLA in healthy donors. Remarks on this clone: Its matching antigen is unknown.

Broader study findings: Earlier analysis looked at TCR beta V segments, and most were productive about 90% or about 30% of the time. Further analysis was carried out later, and it showed several of the most significant clusters appearing linked to common viral pathogens.

CDR1 and CDR2 from the germline V gene are LGHNA and YSLEER. The V segment lost 1 base and the J segment 5 bases; nucleotides outside the gene matches: 1. The CDR3 sequence is 14 residues long. Vbeta (60) and Jbeta (13) primers were used in the PCR. TCRdb's copy holds only in-frame clones and misses some; the assay was immunoSEQ multiplex PCR. The sample lists roughly 160,000 clones, roughly 85% occurring once. The rearrangement uses TRBV4-3 and TRBJ2-2, with TRBD2 matching over 7 bases. The sequencing input was PBMCs. The clonotype was recovered from a middle-aged man in good health and CMV-seronegative. The CDR3 is CASSQVLATGELFF. Written as DNA, the CDR3 is TGCGCCAGCAGCCAAGTACTAGCGACCGGGGAGCTGTTTTTT.